Listed below are T cell receptor beta chains from one sample, sequenced in a study of identical twins. TCRdb used MiXCR to reprocess the 5' RACE reads, holding one entry per CDR3 protein. This table holds 450,000 or so distinct CDR3 sequences, 14% found once. The same specimen was also included in a second study, on yellow fever vaccine responses in identical twins.

Sequencing was performed on CD4+ T cells sorted from blood. The receptors were sampled from a woman aged 18-29 years in good health. CDR3s include the opening cysteine and the closing phenylalanine or tryptophan. D genes are given only for firm matches. A clone size is listed for some rows: how often the clone was seen (once, few, many), or a class if it is expanded.

J | D | V | length | size | CDR3 | DNA
TRBJ2-1 | NA | TRBV3-1 | 12 | NA | CASSQAANEQFF | TGTGCCAGCAGCCAAGCAGCTAATGAGCAGTTCTTC
TRBJ2-7 | NA | TRBV9 | 15 | NA | CASSVGTGILYEQYF | TGTGCCAGCAGCGTAGGTACAGGGATCCTCTACGAGCAGTACTTC
TRBJ2-7 | NA | TRBV3-1 | 14 | many | CASSQDPASPEQYF | TGTGCCAGCAGCCAAGATCCTGCGTCACCCGAGCAGTACTTC
TRBJ2-3 | TRBD2 | TRBV2 | 17 | many | CASIGTSGGPGTDTQYF | TGTGCCAGCATCGGGACTAGCGGGGGGCCGGGCACAGATACGCAGTATTTT
TRBJ2-3 | TRBD2 | TRBV20-1 | 13 | few | CSAKRGGSDTQYF | TGCAGTGCTAAGCGGGGGGGCTCAGATACGCAGTATTTT
TRBJ2-7 | NA | TRBV6-5 | 13 | many | CASSYLGSYEQYF | TGTGCCAGCAGTTACTTGGGCTCCTACGAGCAGTACTTC
TRBJ2-1 | NA | TRBV11-2 | 14 | NA | CASRIDSLYNEQFF | TGTGCCAGCAGAATCGACAGCCTCTACAATGAGCAGTTCTTC
TRBJ2-5 | TRBD1 | TRBV29-1 | 12 | few | CSVLQGAETQYF | TGCAGCGTCCTACAGGGGGCGGAGACCCAGTACTTC
TRBJ1-3 | NA | TRBV6-5 | 11 | few | CASMNRNTIYF | TGTGCCAGCATGAATCGAAACACCATATATTTT
TRBJ2-6 | TRBD1 | TRBV6-2/TRBV6-3 | 20 | few | CASSYQPPGQGRLGANVLTF | TGTGCCAGCAGTTATCAACCGCCGGGACAGGGGAGACTTGGGGCCAACGTCCTGACTTTC
TRBJ2-5 | TRBD2 | TRBV6-1 | 15 | NA | CASNLAGATGGTQYF | TGTGCCAGCAACCTAGCGGGGGCGACCGGGGGTACCCAGTACTTC
TRBJ1-1 | TRBD1 | TRBV6-1 | 14 | NA | CASSEEGGWTEAFF | TGTGCCAGCAGTGAAGAAGGGGGCTGGACTGAAGCTTTCTTT
TRBJ2-2 | TRBD2 | TRBV12-3/TRBV12-4 | 16 | few | CASSRTSRWNTGELFF | TGTGCCAGCAGTCGGACTAGCAGATGGAACACCGGGGAGCTGTTTTTT
TRBJ2-2 | TRBD1 | TRBV10-3 | 16 | many | CAITNSGTGNTGELFF | TGTGCCATCACCAACTCCGGGACAGGGAACACCGGGGAGCTGTTTTTT
TRBJ2-2 | TRBD2 | TRBV3-1 | 15 | NA | CACSTRLAVAGELFF | TGTGCCTGCAGCACACGACTAGCGGTCGCTGGGGAGCTGTTTTTT
TRBJ2-7 | TRBD1 | TRBV4-1 | 15 | NA | CASSPRGDRGVEQYF | TGCGCCAGCAGCCCTAGAGGGGACAGGGGGGTCGAGCAGTACTTC
TRBJ2-5 | NA | TRBV19 | 13 | NA | CASTLGGSETQYF | TGTGCCAGCACCTTGGGGGGCAGCGAGACCCAGTACTTC
TRBJ2-1 | NA | TRBV11-1 | 18 | few | CASSLPTWGGLLDNEQFF | TGTGCCAGCAGCTTACCCACATGGGGGGGGCTTTTGGACAATGAGCAGTTCTTC
TRBJ2-3 | TRBD2 | TRBV11-2 | 18 | few | CASSFRAGAGDSTDTQYF | TGTGCCAGCAGCTTTAGGGCGGGCGCGGGAGATAGCACAGATACGCAGTATTTT
TRBJ1-4 | NA | TRBV29-1 | 14 | many | CSVENPAGDEKLFF | TGCAGCGTTGAAAATCCGGCAGGGGATGAAAAACTGTTTTTT
TRBJ1-6 | NA | TRBV9 | 15 | few | CASSPTDSHNSPLHF | TGTGCCAGCTCCCCGACGGACAGCCATAATTCACCCCTCCACTTT
TRBJ2-1 | NA | TRBV14 | 13 | NA | CASRQVRGGRQFF | TGTGCCAGCAGGCAGGTCAGGGGCGGTCGGCAGTTCTTC
TRBJ2-5 | NA | TRBV29-1 | 12 | few | CSVVSPGETQYF | TGCAGCGTTGTGTCCCCGGGGGAGACCCAGTACTTC
TRBJ2-2 | NA | TRBV6-5 | 15 | few | CASSSPGTGTGELFF | TGTGCCAGCAGTTCGCCCGGGACTGGCACCGGGGAGCTGTTTTTT
TRBJ2-2 | TRBD2 | TRBV7-9 | 16 | NA | CASSLAGGRSTGELFF | TGTGCCAGCAGCCTAGCGGGGGGGCGAAGCACCGGGGAGCTGTTTTTT
TRBJ2-7 | NA | TRBV7-2 | 13 | NA | CASSPQPAYEQYF | TGTGCCAGCAGTCCACAGCCAGCCTACGAGCAGTACTTC
TRBJ1-2 | NA | TRBV7-2 | 14 | NA | CASSPRRQDYGYTF | TGTGCCAGCAGCCCACGTCGACAGGACTATGGCTACACCTTC
TRBJ2-7 | NA | TRBV28 | 14 | few | CASSFVRGTYEQYF | TGTGCCAGCAGTTTCGTGCGGGGTACCTACGAGCAGTACTTC
TRBJ1-6 | TRBD1 | TRBV27 | 15 | NA | CASSSRQGAKSPLHF | TGTGCCAGCAGCTCTAGACAGGGGGCAAAATCACCCCTCCACTTT
TRBJ2-7 | NA | TRBV12-3/TRBV12-4 | 14 | many | CASSPRDRSYEQYF | TGTGCCAGCAGTCCGCGGGACAGATCCTACGAGCAGTACTTC
TRBJ2-3 | NA | TRBV7-3 | 14 | NA | CASAKDTFTDTQYF | TGTGCCAGCGCGAAGGACACGTTCACAGATACGCAGTATTTT
TRBJ2-5 | NA | TRBV18 | 14 | NA | CASSPPSSQETQYF | TGTGCCAGCTCACCACCGTCTAGTCAAGAGACCCAGTACTTC
TRBJ2-1 | TRBD2 | TRBV6-2/TRBV6-3 | 18 | NA | CASSYTTSGPSSYNEQFF | TGTGCCAGCAGTTACACCACTAGCGGACCGAGCTCCTACAATGAGCAGTTCTTC
TRBJ2-6 | NA | TRBV5-6 | 15 | NA | CDSSLYRAGANVLTF | TGTGACAGCAGCCTGTACAGGGCTGGGGCCAACGTCCTGACTTTC
TRBJ2-2 | NA | TRBV5-1 | 14 | many | CASSPGAETGELFF | TGCGCCAGCAGCCCCGGGGCCGAAACCGGGGAGCTGTTTTTT
TRBJ2-3 | TRBD1 | TRBV7-9 | 15 | NA | CASGRWTGGTDTQYF | TGTGCCAGCGGCCGCTGGACAGGGGGCACAGATACGCAGTATTTT
TRBJ2-7 | TRBD2 | TRBV27 | 15 | few | CASSLSPGGPYEQYF | TGTGCCAGCAGTTTATCGCCGGGGGGGCCCTACGAGCAGTACTTC
TRBJ2-4 | TRBD2 | TRBV4-1 | 21 | few | CASSQEKSGLATHLAKNIQYF | TGCGCCAGCAGCCAAGAGAAAAGTGGACTAGCGACCCATCTAGCCAAAAACATTCAGTACTTC
TRBJ2-3 | NA | TRBV5-1 | 15 | NA | CASSLDAVGADTQYF | TGCGCCAGCAGCTTAGATGCGGTTGGGGCAGATACGCAGTATTTT
TRBJ2-7 | NA | TRBV12-3/TRBV12-4 | 12 | many | CASSIMASGAVF | TGTGCCAGCAGTATTATGGCCTCGGGGGCCGTCTTC
TRBJ2-7 | NA | TRBV7-9 | 15 | many | CASSFSSAKAYEQYF | TGTGCCAGCAGCTTCAGCTCAGCAAAGGCGTACGAGCAGTACTTC
TRBJ1-1 | NA | TRBV27 | 13 | NA | CASSSSPGTEAFF | TGTGCCAGCAGTTCTAGTCCCGGGACTGAAGCTTTCTTT
TRBJ1-5 | NA | TRBV24-1 | 12 | few | CAGLEVLQPQHF | TGTGCGGGACTTGAGGTCCTTCAGCCCCAGCATTTT
TRBJ2-7 | NA | TRBV20-1 | 15 | few | CSARDRRGPSYEQYF | TGCAGTGCTAGAGATAGGAGGGGACCTTCCTACGAGCAGTACTTC
TRBJ1-2 | TRBD1 | TRBV6-5 | 14 | few | CASSYSPGGGGYTF | TGTGCCAGCAGTTACTCTCCAGGGGGAGGCGGCTACACCTTC
TRBJ1-1 | NA | TRBV29-1 | 11 | few | CSVPGAPEAFF | TGCAGTGTGCCAGGGGCCCCTGAAGCTTTCTTT